This T cell receptor (beta chain) was sequenced during a study of blood T cell repertoires in COVID-19. The CDR3 is 15 residues long. J lost 10 bases, V lost 4 bases, and 11 bases had no gene match. CDR1 and CDR2 (germline): LNHNV, YYDKDF (reference sequence). Assay used: immunoSEQ multiplex PCR; TCRdb lists only in-frame clones, some missing. The sample shows a few hundred thousand clones, under 90% of them seen only once. Recruits, aged roughly 18 to 95 years, lived in 24 US areas. The sequenced sample consisted of PBMCs or T cells enriched from blood (not recorded which). The rearrangement joins TRBV15 to TRBJ2-1; 9 bases agree with TRBD1. This receptor was taken from a woman in her fifties or sixties who had been exposed to COVID-19. CDR3 DNA sequence: TGTGCCACCAGCAAACAGGGGGCCTTGAGTTACGAGCAGTTCTTC. Its protein is CATSKQGALSYEQFF.